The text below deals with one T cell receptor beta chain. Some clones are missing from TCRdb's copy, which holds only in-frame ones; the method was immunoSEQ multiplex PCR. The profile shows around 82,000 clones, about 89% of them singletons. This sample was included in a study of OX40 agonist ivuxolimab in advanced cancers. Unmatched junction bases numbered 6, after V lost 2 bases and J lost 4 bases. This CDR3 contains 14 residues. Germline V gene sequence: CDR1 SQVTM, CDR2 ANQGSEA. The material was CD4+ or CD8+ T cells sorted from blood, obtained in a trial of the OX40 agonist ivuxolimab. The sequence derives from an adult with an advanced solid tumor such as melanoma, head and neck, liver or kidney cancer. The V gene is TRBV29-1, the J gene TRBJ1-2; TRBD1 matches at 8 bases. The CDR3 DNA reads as TGCAGCGTTGAACGGACAGGGAGGTTCTATGGCTACACCTTC. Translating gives CSVERTGRFYGYTF.